This T cell receptor beta chain was identified in a study of cytomegalovirus exposure and HLA in healthy donors (TCRdb year 2017). Broadly, across the study: According to an earlier analysis of 550 to 700 of the donors, about 180 million T cells yielded some 120 million unique TCR beta sequences and around 280 Gb of sequence data. All discovery cohort repertoires had been generated on a single sequencing platform. Across around 400 genotyped donors of the cohort, an average of about 240,000 unique TCR beta nucleotide sequences per donor were sequenced, and approximately 17% of those sequences were non-productive. Genome-wide SNP genotypes for about 60% of the roughly 700 donors were used in a later genetic analysis, which treated that subset as a discovery cohort. Rather than using new phenotypic data, the later analysis identified candidate immune exposures from TCR beta sequences and from how often those sequences occurred across donors. To predict cytomegalovirus infection status, the study brought together high-throughput TCR immunosequencing, statistical association of individual TCRs with disease status, and machine learning. The aim of the study was to test whether cataloging public T cell receptors could identify signatures of past pathogen exposure. An earlier analysis of several hundred of the donors used high-throughput TCR beta sequencing to judge whether each TCR beta V gene segment behaved as functional or pseudogenic. The T cell repertoires of around 670 subjects were profiled by immunosequencing and related to cytomegalovirus serostatus. Roughly 300 gigabases of sequencing data and around 85 million unique TCR sequences made up an early release that covered 640 HLA-typed donors. Along with the approximately 700-subject first cohort, a separate validation cohort of 120 different subjects was used. Of the 300 to 500 genotyped donors, approximately 80% were placed in the genetic ancestry cluster associated with self-reported Caucasian donors. A handful of DR-DQ haplotypes were treated as single units for association and clustering because of strong linkage in the cohort. To study patterns of TCR occurrence, a later analysis re-analyzed previously published TCR beta repertoires from several hundred donors and added high-resolution HLA genotyping. Donor age, sex, ethnicity and CMV serostatus were collected together with the repertoire data. Class I and class II HLA loci were covered by the typing at four-digit resolution. The number of donors typed differed by locus, with about 620-630 for A, B, C, DRB1 and DQB1, roughly 550 for DQA1, over 600 for DPA1, and some 450 for DPB1.

Measured from the cysteine to the phenylalanine, the CDR3 is 14 residues long. CDR3 DNA is the only sequence kept; it has 42 bases, read in frame from the first base. V trim: 8 bases; J trim: 0 bases; unmatched bases: 7. CDR1 SQVTM and CDR2 ANQGSEA are derived from the germline V gene. Library preparation used the immunoSEQ multiplex PCR assay. For the multiplex PCR, a mixture combining 60 forward primers for TCR Vbeta segments and 13 reverse primers for TCR Jbeta segments was used. Amplification of the CDR3 region of rearranged TCR beta genes was performed with a multiplex PCR assay on genomic DNA. The amplified TCR beta libraries were sequenced on the Illumina HiSeq System as 87-base-pair reads. As for the authors' bioinformatics: In a later analysis, some 80 million unique TCR beta chains were counted across the roughly 610 repertoires, and about 9.9 million of these chains were shared by at least two donors. Raw reads were error-corrected and collapsed into unique sequences with a nearest-neighbor algorithm that merged closely related sequences to remove PCR and sequencing errors. CDR3 sequences were aligned to IMGT reference sequences to assign V, D and J gene segments. For a sequence to be retained, a match of at least six nucleotides to both a V gene segment and a J gene segment was required. A rearrangement was called productive if the CDR3 had no stop codons and remained in frame with V and J, and every other rearrangement was called non-productive. CDR3 was defined by IMGT convention, running from the second conserved V-encoded cysteine to the conserved J-encoded phenylalanine. Sequences without an unambiguous match to a single V gene segment were excluded from the earlier analysis of about 600 of the donors. An earlier analysis of about 600 of the donors called V segments functional above 56.7% productive rearrangements and segregating when the between-donor standard deviation exceeded 5%. A statistical classification framework was built to diagnose cytomegalovirus status from the catalog of TCR beta chain sequences. In a later analysis, V and J genes were assigned by comparing TCR nucleotide sequences against IMGT/GENE-DB human TR gene sequences. A later analysis assigned CDR3 sequences and most-parsimonious VDJ recombination scenarios with the TCRdist pipeline. In a later analysis, each TCR beta chain was defined by its CDR3 amino acid sequence together with its V-gene family, and reads without a unique V-gene family were excluded. In a later analysis, 500 to 700 highly shared, low-generation-probability nucleotide sequences were removed to address suspected cross-contamination and a sequencing artifact. For each public chain, a later analysis derived a clonal expansion index from normalized ranks of inferred template counts within each repertoire. A later analysis computed generation probabilities with a VDJ recombination model fitted to out-of-frame rearrangements, and checked the results against IGoR. A later analysis scored TCR-TCR, TCR-HLA and TCR-CMV co-occurrence with hypergeometric tests, applying a repertoire-size bias correction to TCR pairs. In a later analysis, false discovery rates were estimated by permuting HLA or CMV assignments 20 times. In a later analysis, co-occurring TCRs were grouped using DBSCAN, with TCRdist sequence similarity added in when clustering inside HLA-allele-positive subsets. Co-occurrence clustering excluded repertoires with fewer than 30,000 or more than 120,000 public chains, plus five with anomalous nucleotide sharing. TCRdb carries this immuneACCESS record with in-frame sequences only. Its versions omit some clonotypes, under half of them owing to an unresolved V gene in the studies checked, with the rest unexplained. V, J and clone size are those of that table, while D and trimming were read from the DNA. Recorded for this sample are about 130,000 clones; around 80% of them occurred a single time. The top ten constitute around 4.1% of the sample.

Turning to this clone: Which antigen it targets is not known. It has no much larger one-base neighbor in the sample; base qualities were not kept.

The cohort comprised 670 or so healthy bone marrow donors. All cohort members were sampled while nominally healthy, although unrecorded immune exposures were likely present. The donor tested CMV seronegative, placing the donor among the 350 to 400 seronegative members of the cohort. A peripheral blood sample was provided by each donor, and peripheral blood mononuclear cells were used for TCR beta sequencing. The Qiagen DNeasy Blood Extraction Kit was used to extract genomic DNA from the blood cell samples. Overall study outcomes, separate from this receptor: In a later analysis, HLA-associated TCR beta chains showed more clonal expansion and lower generation probabilities than non-associated chains that were equally common. Immune exposure information for the cohort was limited to CMV serostatus. A few of the identified cytomegalovirus-associated TCR beta chains were confirmed in vitro to be specific for cytomegalovirus antigens. Because the 87-base-pair reads could not distinguish some IMGT-functional V segments, including TRBV6-2 and TRBV6-3, those segments were excluded. Because HLA typing was unavailable for some donors at each locus, only the typed subset was used in association tests. The study listed 150 to 200 TCR beta chains as associated with cytomegalovirus. A later analysis found that most CMV-associated TCR beta chains appeared HLA-restricted, with HLA associations seemingly driven largely by CMV exposure. Linkage disequilibrium might explain the correlated functional status among segregating V segments, but an unknown experimental factor could not be excluded. A later genetic analysis associated a missense DCLRE1C variant with V-gene and J-gene trimming of TCR beta chains, and an independent cohort replicated the association. A further reported finding was that TCR beta sequences accurately predicted the HLA-A and HLA-B alleles for most subjects in the first cohort. Sequencing depth was assumed to be roughly uniform across donors in the presence/absence analyses, though that assumption may not hold. While some public TCRs were present in many individuals, most TCR sequences turned up only very rarely across donors. In an earlier analysis of 450 to 750 of the donors, most TCR beta V segments appeared in productive rearrangements about 90% or about 30% of the time, broadly matching IMGT annotations. A later genetic analysis reported fewer N-insertions in productive TCRs among donors in an Asian-associated ancestry cluster than the roughly 700-donor mean. A cluster of highly shared sequence variants was judged likely to be a technical artifact of the sequencing pipeline. In this cohort, only TCR beta chains were sequenced, and detectable features were limited by the absence of alpha or paired-chain data. Over 15 rarely observed V segments, including chromosome 9 orphons, were excluded from the earlier analysis of some 590 of the donors because counts were too low. In a later analysis, several top co-occurrence clusters were reported to appear linked to parvovirus B19, influenza, CMV and Epstein-Barr virus. A later analysis found that TCR association rates varied across HLA loci, with DRB1 alleles showing the most associated TCRs and HLA-C alleles the fewest. According to the authors, the approach could potentially be generalized to other disease states and immunological phenotypes. When HLA alleles, especially DR and DQ, strongly co-occurred, attributing TCR associations to individual alleles was difficult. A later analysis associated some 17,000 TCR beta sequences with specific HLA alleles at a false discovery rate of 0.05. The classifier was reported to diagnose cytomegalovirus status with high specificity and sensitivity in both the original cohort and the validation cohort.

The V and J segments used are TRBV29-1 and TRBJ2-3, with 8 bases aligning to TRBD2. Source material: PBMCs. The sequence came from a woman aged 40 to 49 in good health and CMV-seronegative. The CDR3 protein: CSYTGGRSTDTQYF. The nucleotide sequence is TGCAGCTACACGGGGGGGCGTAGCACAGATACGCAGTATTTT.